This T cell receptor beta chain emerged from a study of T cells in Graves' hyperthyroidism and ophthalmopathy. Points from the study as a whole: Ophthalmopathy cases were set apart from stable hyperthyroidism by a 13 V-J model.

CDR1 SGHTA and CDR2 FQGTGA come from the germline V gene. The CDR3 spans 18 residues. Authors of the study amplified TCR beta CDR3 regions from RNA transcripts. The TCR CDR3 first-round RT-PCR relied on the HTBI primer set. Using its own MiXCR run on the multiplex PCR reads, TCRdb lists one record per CDR3 protein. The table shows approximately 640,000 distinct CDR3 sequences, with 15% to 20% occurring only once. In patients aged 18 to 65, hyperthyroidism was newly diagnosed, with duration under 2 months. About this clonotype: As yet, its antigen is unknown. The junction and the germline gene differ at one end; a read error may be behind it.

The chain combines TRBV7-3 with TRBJ2-3, with TRBD2 matching 15 bases. Sequenced material: blood. The receptor's source is a woman aged 25 to 39 with Graves' hyperthyroidism. CDR3 DNA: TGTGCCAGCAGCTCGGGACTAGCGGGAGGCCCTGGCACAGAGACGCAGTATTTT. Protein sequence: CASSSGLAGGPGTETQYF.